Described below is a single TCR beta chain sequence and its context. Its antigen remains unknown. This entry is derived from a study of cytomegalovirus exposure and HLA in healthy donors. Overall study context: There were over 350 genotyped donors. Of these, roughly 82% fell in the genetic ancestry cluster associated with self-reported Caucasian donors.

The PCR was carried out with 60 Vbeta primers and 13 Jbeta primers. Here immunoSEQ multiplex PCR was the method, and the copy in TCRdb shows in-frame clones only, minus some. This table has 150,000 to 200,000 clones, 82% appearing once. J lost 4 bases, V lost 2 bases, and 1 base had no gene match. Germline V gene lookup returns CDR1 MNHNY and CDR2 SVGAGI (reference sequence). The CDR3 contains 14 residues. Study-level findings and limits: TCR beta V segments were, for the most part, productive about 87% or about 30% of the time in an earlier analysis. An apparent linkage of common viral pathogens to several of the most significant clusters emerged in a later analysis.

This clonotype was sampled from a girl aged 2 to 10 in good health and CMV-seropositive. This rearrangement joins TRBV6-6 to TRBJ2-5; 10 nucleotides line up with TRBD2. Sequencing was carried out using PBMCs. As DNA, the CDR3 is TGTGCCAGCAGTTACAGGACTAGCGGAGAGACCCAGTACTTC. The encoded protein is CASSYRTSGETQYF.